In this sample, the clone carrying this T cell receptor beta chain turned up a few times. The target antigen is unknown. The repertoire was sequenced with immunoSEQ multiplex PCR; TCRdb's copy has only in-frame clones and lacks some. The sample lists about 62,000 clones, less than 85% occurring once. The data stem from a study of OX40 agonist ivuxolimab in advanced cancers. In the study overall: Dosing consisted of intravenous ivuxolimab at 0.01 to 10 mg/kg every 2 weeks. The diagnoses of dose-escalation patients were hepatocellular carcinoma, melanoma, renal cell or head and neck cancer. Study results and caveats: CD4+ and CD8+ T cells in blood underwent clonal expansion by week 6 at 0.1 to 3.0 mg/kg.

The CDR3 is made up of 13 amino acids. From germline, CDR1 is LNHDA and CDR2 SQIVND (reference sequence). Trimming took 5 bases from V and 3 from J, leaving 10 bases between them. The material sequenced was CD4+ or CD8+ T cells sorted from blood, taken in a trial of the OX40 agonist ivuxolimab. This rearrangement joins TRBV19 to TRBJ1-1, with D uncertain. The receptor was isolated from an adult with an advanced solid tumor such as melanoma, head and neck, liver or kidney cancer. In DNA, the CDR3 is TGTGCCAGTAGTTACAGTCCGGACACTGAAGCTTTCTTT. Residues: CASSYSPDTEAFF.